This T cell receptor beta chain is from a study of blood T cell repertoires in COVID-19. Study-level information: COVID-19 samples, acute and convalescent, were from the United States, Italy and Spain. PBMCs, B-cell-depleted T cells, or T cells were the source of the cDNA or gDNA that made up the material.

The CDR3 length is 14 residues. V shed 5 bases and J 7 bases; nucleotides not matched to a gene: 4. Germline assignment: CDR1 MDHEN and CDR2 SYDVKM. Enrolled during active infection, Seattle patients were then followed longitudinally. Source study methods: Using reference gene primer amplification, nucleated cell counts were estimated. Clones were sequenced by immunoSEQ multiplex PCR, and TCRdb holds only the in-frame ones, with some missing. The DNA was the basis for D and trimming; V, J and clone size are from that table. The data hold 300,000 or so clones, with under 90% observed a single time. The sequenced sample was peripheral blood. This sequence originates from a woman in her twenties or thirties with COVID-19, enrolled during active disease. The rearrangement links TRBV28 to TRBJ1-6, with 8 bases aligning to TRBD1. The CDR3 loop reads CASSPGQGNSPLHF. CDR3 nucleotide sequence: TGTGCCAGCAGTCCCGGACAGGGAAATTCACCCCTCCACTTT. The whole variable domain, filled in from reference TRBV28 and TRBJ1-6, reads DVKVTQSSRYLVKRTGEKVFLECVQDMDHENMFWYRQDPGLGLRLIYFSYDVKMKEKGDIPEGYSVSREKKERFSLILESASTNQTSMYLCASSPGQGNSPLHFGNGTRLTVT.